This T cell receptor beta chain appears in the sequencing data of a study of T-cell memory formation after mild COVID-19. In this sample, this clonotype turned up a few times. The CDR3 contains 12 residues. Deletions cut 6 bases from V and 1 base from J, with 6 bases between. CDR1 MNHNY and CDR2 SVGAGI come from the germline V gene (reference sequence). Barcoded TCR alpha and TCR beta cDNA libraries with UMIs came from 5'RACE using constant-segment primers. One entry per CDR3 protein results from TCRdb running MiXCR on the 5' RACE reads. In the table there are under 40,000 distinct CDR3 sequences, about 6% of which are singletons.

This receptor was identified in an adult who had mild COVID-19 (a few samples of this study predate the infection). Cell type and time point are not known. The rearrangement uses TRBV6-6 and TRBJ1-1, with no clear D. The sample comprised PBMCs or a T cell subset sorted from them (not recorded which). The CDR3 loop is CASRPPNTEAFF. In nucleotides, the CDR3 is TGTGCCAGCAGACCCCCGAACACTGAAGCTTTCTTT.